This T cell receptor (beta chain) originates from a study of CD8+ T cells in alopecia areata. Overall study context: In an open-label trial, patients got 5 to 10 mg tofacitinib twice daily. Tofacitinib therapy lasting 6 to 18 months was followed by 6 months off drug. Overall study findings and caveats: Alphabeta T cells residing in normal skin are also sequenced in scalp samples.

As for this clone: The antigen is not known. This same CDR3 is encoded by further DNA sequences in the sample.

cDNA reverse transcribed from extracted RNA served as the sequencing template. The repertoire was sequenced with immunoSEQ multiplex PCR; TCRdb's copy has only in-frame clones and lacks some. The table lists over 150,000 clones, approximately 62% of them singletons. Peripheral blood and lesional scalp punch biopsies were taken from alopecia areata patients. Germline assignment: CDR1 GTSNPN and CDR2 SVGIG (reference sequence). The CDR3 has 14 residues. Trimming left V 2 bases short and J 0 bases short, with 8 bases between. The rearrangement links TRBV30 to TRBJ2-4; either TRBD1 or TRBD2 may fit D (5 bases each). Material: CD4+ T cells sorted from blood, obtained at week 0. The origin of this receptor is a human donor with alopecia areata. This CDR3 is CAWSLRGAKNIQYF. The CDR3 nucleotides are TGTGCCTGGAGTTTGAGGGGAGCCAAAAACATTCAGTACTTC.